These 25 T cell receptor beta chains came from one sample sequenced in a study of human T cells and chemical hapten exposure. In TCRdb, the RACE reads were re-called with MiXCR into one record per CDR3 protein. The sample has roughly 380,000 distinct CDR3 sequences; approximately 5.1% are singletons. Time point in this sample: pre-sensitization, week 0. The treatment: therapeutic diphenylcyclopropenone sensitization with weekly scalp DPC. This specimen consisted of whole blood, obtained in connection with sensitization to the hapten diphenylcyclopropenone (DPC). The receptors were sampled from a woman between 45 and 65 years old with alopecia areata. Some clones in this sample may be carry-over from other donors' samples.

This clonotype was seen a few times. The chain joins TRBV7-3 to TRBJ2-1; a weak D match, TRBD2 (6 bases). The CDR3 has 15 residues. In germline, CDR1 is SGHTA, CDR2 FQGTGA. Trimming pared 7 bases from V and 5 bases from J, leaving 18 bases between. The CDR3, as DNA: TGTGCCAGCACCCCCGGGGGTTCTAGGCACAATGAGCAGTTCTTC. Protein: CASTPGGSRHNEQFF.

The CDR3 bases are TGTGCCAGCTCGACAGGGGGCCGAGACACTGAAGCTTTCTTT. Translating it yields CASSTGGRDTEAFF. V gene TRBV14 combines with J gene TRBJ1-1; 10 bases line up with TRBD1. V was pared by 8 bases and J by 3 bases, with 6 bases of the junction left unmatched. Germline CDR1 reads SGHDN; CDR2 reads FVKESK. This CDR3 contains 14 residues.

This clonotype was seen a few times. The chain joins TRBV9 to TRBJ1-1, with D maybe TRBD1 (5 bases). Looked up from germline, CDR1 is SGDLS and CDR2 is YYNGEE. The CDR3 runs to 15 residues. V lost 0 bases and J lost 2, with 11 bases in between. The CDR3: CASSVDEGRNTEAFF. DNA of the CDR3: TGTGCCAGCAGCGTAGACGAGGGGCGTAACACTGAAGCTTTCTTT. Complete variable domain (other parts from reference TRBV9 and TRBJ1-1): DSGVTQTPKHLITATGQRVTLRCSPRSGDLSVYWYQQSLDQGLQFLIQYYNGEERAKGNILERFSAQQFPDLHSELNLSSLELGDSALYFCASSVDEGRNTEAFFGQGTRLTVV.

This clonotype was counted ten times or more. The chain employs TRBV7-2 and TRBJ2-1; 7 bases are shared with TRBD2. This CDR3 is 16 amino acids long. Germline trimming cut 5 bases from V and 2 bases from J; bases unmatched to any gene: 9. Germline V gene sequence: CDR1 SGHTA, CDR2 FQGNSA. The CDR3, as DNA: TGTGCCAGCAGCCAAAGGGGACTACCAGCCTACAATGAGCAGTTCTTC. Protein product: CASSQRGLPAYNEQFF. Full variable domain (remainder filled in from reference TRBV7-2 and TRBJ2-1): GAGVSQSPSNKVTEKGKDVELRCDPISGHTALYWYRQSLGQGLEFLIYFQGNSAPDKSGLPSDRFSAERTGGSVSTLTIQRTQQEDSAVYLCASSQRGLPAYNEQFFGPGTRLTVL.

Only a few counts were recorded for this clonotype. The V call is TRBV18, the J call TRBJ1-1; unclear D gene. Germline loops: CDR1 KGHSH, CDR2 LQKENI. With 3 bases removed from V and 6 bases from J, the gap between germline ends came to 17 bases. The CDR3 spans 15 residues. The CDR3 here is CASSPAPGQTAEAFF. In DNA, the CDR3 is TGTGCCAGCTCACCGGCCCCGGGTCAGACGGCTGAAGCTTTCTTT.

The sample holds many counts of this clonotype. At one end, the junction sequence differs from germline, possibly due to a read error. The CDR3 sequence is CASSPPGGSRDTQYF. DNA for the CDR3: TGTGCCAGCTCACCCCCTGGGGGGAGCAGAGATACGCAGTATTTT. The V gene is TRBV18, the J gene TRBJ2-3; D may be TRBD2 (6 bases). The CDR3 length is 15 residues. Germline assignment: CDR1 KGHSH and CDR2 LQKENI.

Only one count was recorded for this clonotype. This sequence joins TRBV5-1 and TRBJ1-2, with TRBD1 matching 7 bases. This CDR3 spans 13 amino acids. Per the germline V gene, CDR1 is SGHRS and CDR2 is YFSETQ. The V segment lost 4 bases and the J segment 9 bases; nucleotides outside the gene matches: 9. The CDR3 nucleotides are TGCGCCAGCAGCCAAGACAGGGACCGGCGCTACACCTTC. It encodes CASSQDRDRRYTF.

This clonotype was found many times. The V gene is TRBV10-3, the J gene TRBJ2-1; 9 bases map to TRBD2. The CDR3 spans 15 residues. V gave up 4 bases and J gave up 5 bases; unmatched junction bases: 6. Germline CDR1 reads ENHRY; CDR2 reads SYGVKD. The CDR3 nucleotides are TGTGCCATCAGTGGTAAGGCTAGCGGGGACAATGAGCAGTTCTTC. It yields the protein CAISGKASGDNEQFF.

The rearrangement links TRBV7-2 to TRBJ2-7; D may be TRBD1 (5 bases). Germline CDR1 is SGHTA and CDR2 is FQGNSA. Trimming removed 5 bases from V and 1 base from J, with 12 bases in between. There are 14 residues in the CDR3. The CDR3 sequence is CASSDPQGSYEQYF. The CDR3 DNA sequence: TGTGCCAGCAGCGACCCCCAGGGTTCCTACGAGCAGTACTTC.

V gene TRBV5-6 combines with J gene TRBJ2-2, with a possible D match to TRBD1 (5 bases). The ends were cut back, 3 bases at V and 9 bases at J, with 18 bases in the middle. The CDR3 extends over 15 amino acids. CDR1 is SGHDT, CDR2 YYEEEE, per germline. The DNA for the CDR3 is TGTGCCAGCAGCTCACAGGCGATGAAGACCCGGGAGCTGTTTTTT. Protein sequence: CASSSQAMKTRELFF.

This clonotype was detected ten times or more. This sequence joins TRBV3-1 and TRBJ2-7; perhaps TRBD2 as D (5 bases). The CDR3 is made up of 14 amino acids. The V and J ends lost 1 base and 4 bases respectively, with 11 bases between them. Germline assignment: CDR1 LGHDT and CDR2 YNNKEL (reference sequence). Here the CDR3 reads CASSQVPGRYEQYF. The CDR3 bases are TGTGCCAGCAGCCAAGTTCCGGGAAGATACGAGCAGTACTTC.

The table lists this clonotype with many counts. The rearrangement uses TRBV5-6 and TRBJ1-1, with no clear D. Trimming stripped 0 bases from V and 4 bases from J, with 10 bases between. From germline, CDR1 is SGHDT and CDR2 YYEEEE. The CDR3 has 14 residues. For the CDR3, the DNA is TGTGCCAGCAGCTTGGCCGGCGGGCTCACTGAAGCTTTCTTT. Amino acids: CASSLAGGLTEAFF.

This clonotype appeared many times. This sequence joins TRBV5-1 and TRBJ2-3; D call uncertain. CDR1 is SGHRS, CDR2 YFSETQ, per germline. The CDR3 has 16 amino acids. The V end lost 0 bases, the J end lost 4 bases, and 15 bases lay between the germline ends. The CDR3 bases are TGCGCCAGCAGCTTGGAGGTTCTAGGCTGGCCAGATACGCAGTATTTT. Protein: CASSLEVLGWPDTQYF.

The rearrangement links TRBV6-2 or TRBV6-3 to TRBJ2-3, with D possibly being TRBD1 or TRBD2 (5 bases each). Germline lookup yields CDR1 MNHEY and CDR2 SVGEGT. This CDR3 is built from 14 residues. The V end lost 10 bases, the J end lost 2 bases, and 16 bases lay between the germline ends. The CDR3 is CAIGDVTSTDTQYF. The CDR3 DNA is TGTGCCATCGGGGACGTTACCTCCACAGATACGCAGTATTTT.

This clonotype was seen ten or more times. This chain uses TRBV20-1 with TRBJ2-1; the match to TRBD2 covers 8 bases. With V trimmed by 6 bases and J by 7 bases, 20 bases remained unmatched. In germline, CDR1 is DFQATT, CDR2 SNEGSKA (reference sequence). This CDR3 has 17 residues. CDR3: CSAWKLLAGQGKNEQFF. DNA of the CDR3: TGCAGTGCATGGAAACTCTTAGCGGGACAAGGAAAGAATGAGCAGTTCTTC.

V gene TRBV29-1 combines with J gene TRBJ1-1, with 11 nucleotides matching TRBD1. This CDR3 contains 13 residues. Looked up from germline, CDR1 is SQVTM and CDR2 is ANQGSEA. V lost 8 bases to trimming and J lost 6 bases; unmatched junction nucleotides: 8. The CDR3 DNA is TGCAGCTCCCTGGACAGGGGGCCGGCTGAAGCTTTCTTT. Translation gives CSSLDRGPAEAFF. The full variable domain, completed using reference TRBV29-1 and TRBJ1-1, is SAVISQKPSRDICQRGTSLTIQCQVDSQVTMMFWYRQQPGQSLTLIATANQGSEATYESGFVIDKFPISRPNLTFSTLTVSNMSPEDSSIYLCSSLDRGPAEAFFGQGTRLTVV.

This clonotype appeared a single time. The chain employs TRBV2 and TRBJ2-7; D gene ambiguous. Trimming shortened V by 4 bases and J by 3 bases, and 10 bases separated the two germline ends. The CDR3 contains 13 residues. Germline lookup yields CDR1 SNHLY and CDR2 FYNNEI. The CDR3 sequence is CASSAARNYEQYF. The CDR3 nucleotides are TGTGCCAGCAGTGCAGCCAGAAACTACGAGCAGTACTTC.

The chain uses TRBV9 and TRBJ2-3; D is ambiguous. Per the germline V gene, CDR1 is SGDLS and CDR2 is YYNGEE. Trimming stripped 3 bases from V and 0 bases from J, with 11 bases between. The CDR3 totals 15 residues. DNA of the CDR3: TGTGCCAGCAGCGCCGGAAGGTTGAGCACAGATACGCAGTATTTT. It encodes CASSAGRLSTDTQYF.

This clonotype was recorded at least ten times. CDR3 sequence reads: CASSISGSEQFF. Written as DNA, the CDR3 is TGTGCCAGCAGCATCAGCGGGAGTGAGCAGTTCTTC. The J gene is TRBJ2-1, the V gene TRBV12-3 or TRBV12-4; 8 nucleotides agree with TRBD2. V was pared by 6 bases and J by 9 bases, with 4 bases of the junction left unmatched. The CDR3 contains 12 residues.

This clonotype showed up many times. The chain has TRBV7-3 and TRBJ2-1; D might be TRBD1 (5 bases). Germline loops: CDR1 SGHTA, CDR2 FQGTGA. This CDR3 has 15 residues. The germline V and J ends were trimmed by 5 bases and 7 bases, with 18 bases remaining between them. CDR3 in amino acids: CASSLFFGWTNEQFF. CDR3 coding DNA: TGTGCCAGCAGCCTCTTTTTTGGCTGGACAAATGAGCAGTTCTTC.

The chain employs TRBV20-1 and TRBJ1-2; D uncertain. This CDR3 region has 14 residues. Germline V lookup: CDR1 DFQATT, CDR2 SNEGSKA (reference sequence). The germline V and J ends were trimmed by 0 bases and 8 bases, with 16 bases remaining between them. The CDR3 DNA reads TGCAGTGCTAGAGAAGCTCATGCTTCGGGAGGCTACACCTTC. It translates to CSAREAHASGGYTF.

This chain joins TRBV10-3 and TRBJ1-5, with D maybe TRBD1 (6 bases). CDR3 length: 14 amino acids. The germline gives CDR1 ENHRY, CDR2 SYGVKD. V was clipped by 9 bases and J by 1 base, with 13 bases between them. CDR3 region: CAISQGQSNQPQHF. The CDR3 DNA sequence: TGTGCCATAAGTCAAGGACAGAGCAATCAGCCCCAGCATTTT.

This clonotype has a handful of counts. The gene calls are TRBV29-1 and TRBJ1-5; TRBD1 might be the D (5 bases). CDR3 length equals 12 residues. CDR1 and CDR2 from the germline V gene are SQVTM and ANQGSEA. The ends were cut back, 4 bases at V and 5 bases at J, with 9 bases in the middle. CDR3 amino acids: CSVAGGDQPQHF. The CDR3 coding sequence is TGCAGCGTTGCCGGAGGGGATCAGCCCCAGCATTTT.

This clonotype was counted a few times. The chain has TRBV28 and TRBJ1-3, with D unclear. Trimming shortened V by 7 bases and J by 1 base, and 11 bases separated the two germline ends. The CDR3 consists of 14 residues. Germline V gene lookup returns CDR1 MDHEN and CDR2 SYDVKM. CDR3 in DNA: TGTGCCAGCATTATTGGTGGGTCTGGAAACACCATATATTTT. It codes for CASIIGGSGNTIYF.

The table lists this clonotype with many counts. The CDR3 coding sequence is TGTGCCAGCAGAGGGACACTTAGCAATCAGCCCCAGCATTTT. Translated: CASRGTLSNQPQHF. The chain joins TRBV28 to TRBJ1-5; D is perhaps TRBD1 (6 bases). From germline, CDR1 is MDHEN and CDR2 SYDVKM. Trimming left V 6 bases short and J 0 bases short, with 9 bases between. The CDR3 extends over 14 amino acids.